This TCR beta chain was captured by sequencing in a study of PD-1 blockade in classical Hodgkin lymphoma. Study-wide points: Individuals initiating nivolumab under 1 year after ASCT were excluded. Complete responders entered with baseline diversity on par with newly diagnosed patients, the results showed. Baseline TCR diversity was reportedly lower in newly diagnosed patients than healthy donors.

The V gene lost 4 bases and the J gene lost 0 bases, with 9 bases spanning the gap. This CDR3 is built from 14 residues. Germline V gene lookup returns CDR1 MNHEY and CDR2 SVGAGI. TCRdb's copy holds only in-frame clones and misses some; the assay was immunoSEQ multiplex PCR. The sample yields 110,000 or so clones, around 90% seen once. This clone was seen once. What it recognizes is unknown. The time point was: cycle 4 day 1 (C4D1), after five to seven weeks of nivolumab. Every single patient, without exception, relapsed after autologous stem cell transplantation, and brentuximab vedotin exposure varied.

The sequence was collected from a human donor with classical Hodgkin lymphoma. The sample here was peripheral blood mononuclear cells (PBMCs), taken before the fourth cycle of nivolumab. The genes are TRBV6-5 and TRBJ1-2; no definite D call. CDR3 bases: TGTGCCAGCAGTTTCGGCGGGCCTAACTATGGCTACACCTTC. Translating gives CASSFGGPNYGYTF.